The sequence of this TCR beta chain was determined in a study of human T cells and chemical hapten exposure (TCRdb year 2021). At the level of the whole study: For sensitization, 2% DPC in acetone was applied to a 2 cm by 2 cm area of upper inner arm skin. Throughout the roughly 25-week study period, patients were also given weekly therapeutic DPC doses on the scalp. Patch testing was done on the upper back using Finn chambers containing 0.01% DPC, and results were scored after 6 days according to International Contact Dermatitis Research Group standards. Most of the patients in the cohort were female, and the cohort covered alopecia areata with under or over 50% scalp involvement, alopecia totalis and alopecia universalis. The libraries were sequenced as a pool, and the TCR yield per sample differed mostly because of small variations in library volumes within the pool. Peripheral blood TCR repertoire changes were tracked in vivo in alopecia patients during primary and secondary sensitization to the hapten diphenylcyclopropenone (DPC). Patient blood was sampled pre-sensitization (week 0) and at 2, 6 and about 24 weeks after DPC sensitization. Blood for TCR sequencing was provided by twenty-nine alopecia patients at one to four time points (pre-sensitization, 2, 6 and 24 weeks).

From the germline V gene, CDR1 is SGHRS and CDR2 is YFSETQ. The germline V end is reduced by 7 bases and the J end by 5 bases; junction bases left unmatched: 9. The CDR3 has 15 amino acids, counting the end cysteine and phenylalanine. Left in the record is the CDR3 DNA by itself, 45 bases read in frame from the first base. Library preparation used RACE. The sequencer listed for this sample is NextSeq 500. During library preparation, unique molecular identifiers were attached to individual cDNA molecules so that TCRs could be counted quantitatively and reproducibly. From each blood RNA sample, both TCR alpha and TCR beta chains were sequenced. Per the authors' processing: The median number of TCRs per sample was over 95,000, ranging from about 23,224 to 690,600. V, J and CDR3 annotation of the TCR reads was performed with the Decombinator software suite. For the PS versus PT1 abundance plots, all samples were subsampled to the same number of TCRs (28,000). TCRs were defined as expanded if absent before sensitization and observed at least eight times at the 2-week time point. In TCRdb, the public reads were trimmed at Q25 with fastp and aligned with MiXCR, with productive beta chains retained. Duplicate CDR3 protein sequences are folded into a single record with the most common DNA and genes. The V and J calls and clone size come from TCRdb's table, not from the authors' own analysis. In this sample the table shows approximately 350,000 distinct CDR3 sequences, about 6.9% of which occur a single time. Around 5.6% of the sample rests with the top ten.

The time point label, as the study defines it: patch test 2, 6 weeks after DPC sensitization. Interpreted using the paper, the treatment or condition label stands for: therapeutic diphenylcyclopropenone sensitization with weekly scalp DPC. Blood at each patch-test visit was drawn before the patch test was applied. Eligible patients were aged 18 to 70, diagnosed with alopecia, deemed suitable for DPC therapy, and excluded if pregnant. Total RNA was extracted from unfractionated whole blood that had been collected in Tempus Blood RNA tubes. The research as a whole found: After repeated subsampling, the strength of the expansion versus patch-test correlation and the threshold at which it became significant changed. Alopecia, a presumed autoimmune disease, was present in all patients, so the immune response of the patients might differ from that of healthy individuals. Compared with pre-sensitization or healthy control sets, expanded TCRs formed significantly more large CDR3 similarity clusters, which is consistent with antigen-driven responses. Patch test score correlated positively with the number of PT1 expanded TCRs, reaching significance at thresholds 8, 16 and 32 but not at 4. The number of TCRs above 1 in 1000 frequency did not change with DPC sensitization; there was no evidence of global repertoire structure alterations.

Note on this clonotype: Its antigen target is currently unknown. No much larger clonotype is one base removed from it; base qualities were not supplied.

The sequence was collected from a woman under 30 with alopecia areata. Some clones in this sample may be carry-over from other donors' samples. The V and J segments used are TRBV5-1 and TRBJ2-3; TRBD1 aligns with 11 central bases. Sample: whole blood, taken in connection with sensitization to the hapten diphenylcyclopropenone (DPC). The bases read TGCGCCAGCCTTCGTGGACAGGGGGCGTTAGATACGCAGTATTTT. This yields the protein CASLRGQGALDTQYF.